One and the same sample provided the 13 T cell receptor beta chains below, sequenced in a study of T-cell memory formation after mild COVID-19. TCRdb independently ran MiXCR on the 5' RACE reads; one entry per CDR3 protein. The table has around 300,000 distinct CDR3 sequences, roughly 13% seen once; the top ten hold under 25%. What was sequenced was PBMCs or a T cell subset sorted from them (not recorded which). The source is a man aged 18 to 29 who had mild COVID-19 (a few samples of this study predate the infection). Cell type and time point are not known.

This clonotype was observed a few times. The rearrangement links TRBV20-1 to TRBJ2-3; 9 nucleotides align to TRBD2. The CDR3 contains 14 residues. Trimming removed 6 bases from V and 2 bases from J; junction bases left unmatched: 6. CDR1 is DFQATT and CDR2 is SNEGSKA in the germline V gene (reference sequence). This CDR3 is CSASGLASTDTQYF. The CDR3, as DNA: TGCAGTGCCTCGGGACTAGCTTCCACAGATACGCAGTATTTT.

The V call is TRBV20-1, the J call TRBJ2-3, with 9 bases that match TRBD2. Trimming took 5 bases from V and 2 from J; bases not matched to a gene: 8. Germline V gene lookup returns CDR1 DFQATT and CDR2 SNEGSKA (reference sequence). There are 15 residues in the CDR3. DNA for the CDR3: TGCAGTGCTCCTCCTAGCGGGGCCTTCACAGATACGCAGTATTTT. This codes for CSAPPSGAFTDTQYF.

This clonotype was seen ten or more times. The chain is built from TRBV12-3 or TRBV12-4 and TRBJ2-1; a possible D gene is TRBD2 (7 bases). This CDR3 contains 17 residues. V shed 7 bases and J shed 7 bases, with 26 bases lying between them. CDR3 residues: CASTSTVAGGAGNEQFF. The CDR3 DNA is TGTGCCAGCACCAGCACCGTAGCTGGGGGGGCCGGGAATGAGCAGTTCTTC.

The V and J genes are TRBV2 and TRBJ1-2, with 11 bases aligning to TRBD1. With 6 bases clipped from V and 4 bases from J, the junction kept 4 bases outside the gene matches. CDR1 SNHLY and CDR2 FYNNEI come from the germline V gene. The CDR3 is 14 amino acids. The DNA of the CDR3 is TGTGCCAGCAGCGCCGGGACAGGGGGCTATGGCTACACCTTC. It translates to CASSAGTGGYGYTF.

This clonotype was recorded a few times. The gene calls are TRBV5-4 and TRBJ2-7; D might be TRBD2 (6 bases). CDR3 length equals 12 residues. Trimming removed 4 bases from V and 6 bases from J, with 11 bases in between. The germline V gene has CDR1 SGHNT and CDR2 YYREEE (reference sequence). The CDR3 here is CASSLRGGEQYF. CDR3 nucleotide sequence: TGTGCCAGCAGCCTGAGGGGAGGCGAGCAGTACTTC.

The J gene is TRBJ2-3, the V gene TRBV18; D is perhaps TRBD2 (6 bases). The length of the CDR3 is 13 residues. Trimming left V 1 base short and J 6 bases short, with 8 bases between. Germline values: CDR1 KGHSH, CDR2 LQKENI. CDR3 region: CASSPRAGDTQYF. As DNA, the CDR3 is TGTGCCAGCTCACCACGGGCGGGGGATACGCAGTATTTT.

This clonotype was detected a few times. The chain recombines TRBV6-5 with TRBJ2-3, with 8 bases lining up with TRBD2. CDR1 MNHEY and CDR2 SVGAGI come from the germline V gene. The CDR3 consists of 14 residues. Losses at the gene ends were 6 bases for V and 5 bases for J; bases not matched to a gene: 7. CDR3 coding DNA: TGTGCCAGCAGAGATGACCGGGGGGGAGATACGCAGTATTTT. It translates to CASRDDRGGDTQYF.

The chain carries TRBV6-6 and TRBJ1-2; D possibly corresponds to TRBD1 (5 bases). The CDR3 has 16 residues. Germline CDR1 and CDR2: MNHNY and SVGAGI (reference sequence). Trimming shortened V by 4 bases and J by 1 base, and 16 bases separated the two germline ends. DNA of the CDR3: TGTGCCAGCAGTTCCAGGGTTCGGGGGAGTAACTATGGCTACACCTTC. Translating gives CASSSRVRGSNYGYTF.

This clonotype occurred a few times. The chain has TRBV4-1 and TRBJ2-1, with D possibly matching TRBD1 (5 bases). V lost 1 base and J 4 bases, leaving 11 bases between the germline ends. CDR3 length: 15 amino acids. CDR1 MGHRA and CDR2 YSYEKL come from the germline V gene. CDR3 nucleotides: TGCGCCAGCAGCCAAGTAGGTCAGGGTTACAATGAGCAGTTCTTC. Protein sequence: CASSQVGQGYNEQFF.

The rearrangement joins TRBV6-1 to TRBJ1-4, with TRBD1 identical over 7 bases. J lost 5 bases, V lost 3 bases, and 9 bases had no gene match. Germline V CDR1 and CDR2: MNHNS, SASEGT. The CDR3 is 16 residues long. CDR3 protein: CASSEWDRAPNEKLFF. CDR3 nucleotide sequence: TGTGCCAGCAGTGAGTGGGACAGAGCCCCCAATGAAAAACTGTTTTTT.

This clonotype was observed a handful of times. The J gene is TRBJ1-2, the V gene TRBV4-3; D not resolved. This CDR3 has 14 residues. Trimming pared 0 bases from V and 8 bases from J, leaving 13 bases between. Germline loops: CDR1 LGHNA, CDR2 YSLEER. The CDR3 loop reads CASSQEAISVGYTF. DNA of the CDR3: TGCGCCAGCAGCCAAGAGGCGATATCCGTGGGCTACACCTTC.

The chain combines TRBV9 with TRBJ1-1, with a weak D call TRBD1 (6 bases). The germline V gene encodes CDR1 SGDLS and CDR2 YYNGEE. Trimming removed 0 bases at V and 5 bases at J, with 11 bases between. CDR3 length: 14 residues. CDR3 protein: CASSVEGGWTEAFF. In nucleotides, the CDR3 is TGTGCCAGCAGCGTAGAGGGGGGTTGGACTGAAGCTTTCTTT.

V usage is TRBV6-2 or TRBV6-3 and J usage is TRBJ1-1; D gene uncertain. V lost 3 bases, J lost 6 bases, and 8 bases lay in between. Looked up from germline, CDR1 is MNHEY and CDR2 is SVGEGT. The CDR3 runs to 12 residues. The CDR3 coding sequence is TGTGCCAGCAGTTATTCGACCTCTGAAGCTTTCTTT. This translates into CASSYSTSEAFF.